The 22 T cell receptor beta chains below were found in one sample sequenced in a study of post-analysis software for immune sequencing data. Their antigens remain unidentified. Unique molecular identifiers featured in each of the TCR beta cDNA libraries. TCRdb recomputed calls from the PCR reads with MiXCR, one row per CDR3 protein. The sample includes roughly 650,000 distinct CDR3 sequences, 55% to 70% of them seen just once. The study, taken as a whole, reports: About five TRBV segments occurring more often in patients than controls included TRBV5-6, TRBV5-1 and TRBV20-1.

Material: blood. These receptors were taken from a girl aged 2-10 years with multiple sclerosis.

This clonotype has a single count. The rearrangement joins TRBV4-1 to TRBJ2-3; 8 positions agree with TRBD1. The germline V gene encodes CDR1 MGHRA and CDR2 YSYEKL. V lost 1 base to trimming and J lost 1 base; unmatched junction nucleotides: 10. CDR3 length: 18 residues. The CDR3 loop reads CASSQGEGQGRGTDTQYF. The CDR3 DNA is TGCGCCAGCAGCCAAGGTGAAGGACAGGGAAGGGGCACAGATACGCAGTATTTT.

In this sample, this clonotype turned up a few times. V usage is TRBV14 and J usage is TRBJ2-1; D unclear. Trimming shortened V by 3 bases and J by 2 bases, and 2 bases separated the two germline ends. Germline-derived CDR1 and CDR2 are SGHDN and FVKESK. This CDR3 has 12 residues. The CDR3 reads CASSQTYNEQFF. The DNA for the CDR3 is TGTGCCAGCAGCCAGACCTACAATGAGCAGTTCTTC.

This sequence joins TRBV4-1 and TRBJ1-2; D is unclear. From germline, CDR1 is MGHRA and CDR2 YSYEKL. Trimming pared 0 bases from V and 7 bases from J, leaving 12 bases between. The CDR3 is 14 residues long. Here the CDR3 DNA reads TGCGCCAGCAGCCAAGAGGTGGCGAAGCTTGGCTACACCTTC. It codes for CASSQEVAKLGYTF.

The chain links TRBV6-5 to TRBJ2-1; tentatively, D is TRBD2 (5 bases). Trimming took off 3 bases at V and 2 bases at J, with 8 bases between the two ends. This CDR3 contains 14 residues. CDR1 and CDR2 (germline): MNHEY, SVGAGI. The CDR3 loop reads CASSYSAAYNEQFF. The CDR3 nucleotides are TGTGCCAGCAGTTATAGCGCGGCCTACAATGAGCAGTTCTTC.

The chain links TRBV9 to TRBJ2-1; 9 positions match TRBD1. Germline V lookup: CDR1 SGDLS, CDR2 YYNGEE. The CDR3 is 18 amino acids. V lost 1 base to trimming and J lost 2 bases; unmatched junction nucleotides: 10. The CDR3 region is CASSVSGRGQGTYNEQFF. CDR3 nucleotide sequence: TGTGCCAGCAGCGTATCTGGCCGCGGACAGGGGACCTACAATGAGCAGTTCTTC.

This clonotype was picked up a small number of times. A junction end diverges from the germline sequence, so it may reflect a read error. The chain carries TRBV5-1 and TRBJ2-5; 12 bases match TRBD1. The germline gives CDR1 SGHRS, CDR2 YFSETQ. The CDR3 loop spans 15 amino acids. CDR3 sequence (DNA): TGCGCCAGCAGCTTCGGGACAGGGGGCGAAGAGGCCCAGTACTTC. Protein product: CASSFGTGGEEAQYF.

The CDR3 bases are TGCGCCAGCAGCATGCCGGGACTAGCCTCCTACAATGAGCAGTTCTTC. It codes for CASSMPGLASYNEQFF. This chain connects TRBV5-1 to TRBJ2-1; 9 bases line up with TRBD2. Germline loops: CDR1 SGHRS, CDR2 YFSETQ. This CDR3 is 16 amino acids long. Trimming removed 4 bases from V and 0 bases from J; junction bases left unmatched: 5.

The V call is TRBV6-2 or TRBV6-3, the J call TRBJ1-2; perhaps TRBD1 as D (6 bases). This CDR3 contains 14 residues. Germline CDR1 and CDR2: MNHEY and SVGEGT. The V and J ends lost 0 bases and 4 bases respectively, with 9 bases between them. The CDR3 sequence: CASSYSGTPYGYTF. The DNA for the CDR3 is TGTGCCAGCAGTTACTCCGGGACACCCTATGGCTACACCTTC.

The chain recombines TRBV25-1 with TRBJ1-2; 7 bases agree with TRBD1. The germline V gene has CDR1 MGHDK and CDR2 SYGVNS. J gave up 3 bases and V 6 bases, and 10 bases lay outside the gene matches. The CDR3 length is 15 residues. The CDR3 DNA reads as TGTGCCAGCAGCGAGACCCAGGGGGGTGACTATGGCTACACCTTC. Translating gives CASSETQGGDYGYTF.

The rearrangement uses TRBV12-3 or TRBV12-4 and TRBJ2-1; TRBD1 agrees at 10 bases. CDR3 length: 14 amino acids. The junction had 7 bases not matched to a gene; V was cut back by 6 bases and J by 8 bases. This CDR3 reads CASSPTGGSHEQFF. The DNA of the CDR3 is TGTGCCAGCAGCCCGACAGGGGGCAGCCATGAGCAGTTCTTC.

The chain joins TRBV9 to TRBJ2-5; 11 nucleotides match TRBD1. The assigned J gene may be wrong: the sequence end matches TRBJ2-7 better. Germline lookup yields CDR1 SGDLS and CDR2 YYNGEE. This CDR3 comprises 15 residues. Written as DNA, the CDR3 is TGTGCCAGCAGCGCGGGGGGGACAGGGGGTTACGAGCAGTACTTC. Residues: CASSAGGTGGYEQYF.

CDR3 nucleotide sequence: TGCGCCAGCAACGCGGGACAGGCAGAGGAAAAACTGTTTTTT. It codes for CASNAGQAEEKLFF. The V call is TRBV5-1, the J call TRBJ1-4; 8 positions match TRBD1. The CDR3 is made up of 14 amino acids. Germline V gives CDR1 SGHRS, CDR2 YFSETQ. Losses at the gene ends were 6 bases for V and 8 bases for J; bases not matched to a gene: 9.

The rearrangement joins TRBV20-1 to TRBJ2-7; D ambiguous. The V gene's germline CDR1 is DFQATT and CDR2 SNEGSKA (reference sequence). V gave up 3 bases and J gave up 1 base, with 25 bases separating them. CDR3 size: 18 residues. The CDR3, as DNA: TGCAGTGCTAGGCTTATAGGTGCCGGTCGGAACTATTCCTACGAGCAGTACTTC. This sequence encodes CSARLIGAGRNYSYEQYF.

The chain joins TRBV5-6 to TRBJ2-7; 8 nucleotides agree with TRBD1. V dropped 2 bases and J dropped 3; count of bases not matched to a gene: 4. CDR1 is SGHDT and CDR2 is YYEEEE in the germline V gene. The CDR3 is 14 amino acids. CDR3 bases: TGTGCCAGCAGCTTTAGGACAGGGAACTACGAGCAGTACTTC. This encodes CASSFRTGNYEQYF.

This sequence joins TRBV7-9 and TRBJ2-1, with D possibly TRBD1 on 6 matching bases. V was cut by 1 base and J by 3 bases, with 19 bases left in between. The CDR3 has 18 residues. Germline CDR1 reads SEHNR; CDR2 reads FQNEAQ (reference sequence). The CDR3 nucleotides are TGTGCCAGCAGCTTAGAGATTGGAGAAAGGGGGATCTACAATGAGCAGTTCTTC. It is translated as CASSLEIGERGIYNEQFF.

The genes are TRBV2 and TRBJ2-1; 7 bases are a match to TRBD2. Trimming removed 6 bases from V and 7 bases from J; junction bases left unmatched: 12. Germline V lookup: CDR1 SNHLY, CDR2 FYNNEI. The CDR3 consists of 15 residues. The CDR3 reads CASSARIAGPNEQFF. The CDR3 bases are TGTGCCAGCAGCGCCCGGATAGCGGGCCCTAATGAGCAGTTCTTC.

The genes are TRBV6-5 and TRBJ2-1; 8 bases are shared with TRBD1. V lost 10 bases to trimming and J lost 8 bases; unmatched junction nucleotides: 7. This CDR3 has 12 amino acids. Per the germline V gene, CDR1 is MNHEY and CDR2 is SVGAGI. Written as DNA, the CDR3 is TGTGCCACAAACGACAGGGGCCATGAGCAGTTCTTC. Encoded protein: CATNDRGHEQFF.

The CDR3 bases are TGCGCCAGCAGCCCGGGACAGGGAGTTTACTACGAGCAGTACTTC. Translation: CASSPGQGVYYEQYF. The chain couples TRBV5-1 to TRBJ2-7, with 9 bases that match TRBD1. This CDR3 has 15 amino acids. The V gene end was trimmed by 4 bases and the J gene end by 3 bases; junction bases not matched to a gene: 8. CDR1 and CDR2 (germline): SGHRS, YFSETQ. The full variable domain, rest sourced from reference TRBV5-1 and TRBJ2-7, is KAGVTQTPRYLIKTRGQQVTLSCSPISGHRSVSWYQQTPGQGLQFLFEYFSETQRNKGNFPGRFSGRQFSNSRSEMNVSTLELGDSALYLCASSPGQGVYYEQYFGPGTRLTVT.

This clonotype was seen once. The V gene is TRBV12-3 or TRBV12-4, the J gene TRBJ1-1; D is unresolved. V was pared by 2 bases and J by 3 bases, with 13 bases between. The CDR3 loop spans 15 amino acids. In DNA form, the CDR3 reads TGTGCCAGCAGTTTACGTGTCTACAGCCACACTGAAGCTTTCTTT. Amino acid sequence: CASSLRVYSHTEAFF.

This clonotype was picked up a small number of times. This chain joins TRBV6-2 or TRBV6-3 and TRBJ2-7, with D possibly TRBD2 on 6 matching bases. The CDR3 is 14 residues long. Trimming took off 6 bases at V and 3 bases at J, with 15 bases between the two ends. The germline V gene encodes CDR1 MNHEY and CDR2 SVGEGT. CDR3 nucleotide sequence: TGTGCCAGCAGGCCCCTCGGGGGAAACTACGAGCAGTACTTC. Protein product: CASRPLGGNYEQYF.

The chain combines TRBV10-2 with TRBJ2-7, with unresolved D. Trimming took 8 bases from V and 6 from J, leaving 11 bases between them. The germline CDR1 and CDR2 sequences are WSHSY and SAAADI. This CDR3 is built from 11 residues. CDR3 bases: TGCGCCAGCCTCCTGACGGGCGAGCAGTACTTC. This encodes CASLLTGEQYF.

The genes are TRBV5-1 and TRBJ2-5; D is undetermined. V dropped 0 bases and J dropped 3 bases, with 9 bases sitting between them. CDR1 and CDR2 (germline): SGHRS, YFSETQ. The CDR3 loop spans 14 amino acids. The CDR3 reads CASSLGPEKETQYF. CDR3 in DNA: TGCGCCAGCAGCTTGGGTCCAGAGAAAGAGACCCAGTACTTC.